This TCR beta chain was captured by sequencing in a study of blood T cell repertoires in COVID-19. Germline CDR1 and CDR2: KGHSY and FQNENV. The CDR3 totals 14 residues. The V segment lost 7 bases and the J segment 6 bases; nucleotides outside the gene matches: 9. Sequenced by immunoSEQ multiplex PCR; TCRdb stores in-frame clones only, minus some. The sample shows over 300,000 clones, 87% of them seen only once. Participant ages covered roughly 18 to 89 years across 24 US areas. Cohort 3 recovered donors had two negative PCRs, clearance, or symptom resolution. The sample comprised PBMCs or T cells enriched from blood (not recorded which). The sequence came from a woman younger than 45 who had recovered from COVID-19. The chain has TRBV16 and TRBJ2-7, with 10 nucleotides matching TRBD1. Written as DNA, the CDR3 is TGTGCCAGCACCCAGACAGGGGGCACCTTCGAGCAGTACTTC. Encoded protein: CASTQTGGTFEQYF. Filled out from reference TRBV16 and TRBJ2-7, the complete variable domain reads GEEVAQTPKHLVRGEGQKAKLYCAPIKGHSYVFWYQQVLKNEFKFLISFQNENVFDETGMPKERFSAKCLPNSPCSLEIQATKLEDSAVYFCASTQTGGTFEQYFGPGTRLTVT.